This is a list of T cell receptor beta chains from one sample in a study of blood T cells in healthy people across ages. TCRdb passed the 5' RACE reads through MiXCR, listing each CDR3 protein once. The data show 780,000 or so distinct CDR3 sequences, around 25% seen once. The same data also contributed to another study, on T cells of mothers and their children.

Sequenced sample: blood. The origin of the receptors is a boy under 18 in good health. Each CDR3 is given with its conserved first and last residue. D genes are given only for firm matches. For some rows the clone size is stated as once, few or many, or as a class when expanded; others skip it.

TRBJ1-1 TRBV29-1 few - TGCAGCGTTTTTGGACTGGTGAACACTGAAGCTTTCTTT CSVFGLVNTEAFF
TRBJ2-7 TRBV7-2 - - TGTGCCAGCAGCTTCCAGGGATCTCAGGCTGGCGAGCAGTACTTC CASSFQGSQAGEQYF
TRBJ2-3 TRBV20-1 - TRBD2 TGCAGTGCTAGAGGACTAGCGGGAGCAGATACGCAGTATTTT CSARGLAGADTQYF
TRBJ2-7 TRBV4-3 few - TGCGCCAGCAGCCAAGGGGGGGACCCCTCCTACGAGCAGTACTTC CASSQGGDPSYEQYF
TRBJ2-2 TRBV4-3 few - TGCGCCAGCAGCCAAGACCGACTAAACACCGGGGAGCTGTTTTTT CASSQDRLNTGELFF
TRBJ2-1 TRBV7-9 - - TGTGCCAGCAGCTTAACTTATAGCTCCTACAATGAGCAGTTCTTC CASSLTYSSYNEQFF
TRBJ2-4 TRBV20-1 many TRBD1 TGCAGTGCCCCGGACAGGGGACGAAAAAACATTCAGTACTTC CSAPDRGRKNIQYF
TRBJ2-1 TRBV29-1 - - TGCAGCGTTGGCAGTGACAATGAGCAGTTCTTC CSVGSDNEQFF
TRBJ1-5 TRBV7-2 - - TGTGCCAGCAGCTTAGCTATTAGTGACAATCAGCCCCAGCATTTT CASSLAISDNQPQHF
TRBJ2-2 TRBV5-1 - TRBD1 TGCGCCAGCAGCTGGGAAGACAGGGCTGCCGGGGAGCTGTTTTTT CASSWEDRAAGELFF
TRBJ2-3 TRBV11-2 few - TGTGCCAGCACCGCCCCGCGGGGTGGTCCTACGCAGTATTTT CASTAPRGGPTQYF
TRBJ2-4 TRBV7-9 - - TGTGCCAGCAGCGGGGGTAGCGGCAACATTCAGTACTTC CASSGGSGNIQYF
TRBJ2-5 TRBV25-1 few - TGTGCCAGCAGTTGGGCAGGGCCAATGGAGACCCAGTACTTC CASSWAGPMETQYF
TRBJ2-1 TRBV19 many - TGTGCCAGTAGTCATTCGTCGGGGTTTGAGTCCTACAATGAGCAGTTCTTC CASSHSSGFESYNEQFF
TRBJ1-2 TRBV5-5 - - TGTGCCAGCAGCTTGGCCTCTGGGGGCAATGGCTACACCTTC CASSLASGGNGYTF